A single sample gave rise to the 17 T cell receptor beta chains below, sequenced in a study of T cell changes during pregnancy in multiple sclerosis. The protocol was immunoSEQ multiplex PCR, while the TCRdb copy is restricted to in-frame clones and leaves out a portion. The profile shows around 36,000 clones, over 75% of them singletons. The source was CD4+ T cells from peripheral blood mononuclear cells, collected in the third trimester of pregnancy. The receptors were sampled from a female donor with multiple sclerosis, enrolled in a pregnancy study.

CDR3: CASSYDRNTEAFF. The CDR3 bases are TGTGCCAGTAGCTACGACAGGAACACTGAAGCTTTCTTT. This chain links TRBV19 with TRBJ1-1, with D possibly being TRBD1 (5 bases). Germline V gene sequence: CDR1 LNHDA, CDR2 SQIVND (reference sequence). V lost 6 bases to trimming and J lost 1 base, with 9 bases between them. The CDR3 loop spans 13 amino acids.

This clone was observed once. This chain joins TRBV19 and TRBJ1-5; 9 nucleotides align to TRBD1. The junction had 6 bases not matched to a gene; V was cut back by 3 bases and J by 3 bases. The V gene's germline CDR1 is LNHDA and CDR2 SQIVND (reference sequence). The length of the CDR3 is 16 residues. The CDR3 coding sequence is TGTGCCAGTAGTATGCGTCGACAGGGGGTCAATCAGCCCCAGCATTTT. Protein sequence: CASSMRRQGVNQPQHF.

The chain employs TRBV25-1 and TRBJ1-1, with D maybe TRBD1 (5 bases). The CDR3 is 13 residues long. Germline values: CDR1 MGHDK, CDR2 SYGVNS. V was clipped by 5 bases and J by 5 bases, with 12 bases between them. DNA of the CDR3: TGTGCCAGCAGTTCCGCGGGGCTTACTGAAGCTTTCTTT. The encoded protein is CASSSAGLTEAFF. Based on the CDR3 plus reference TRBV25-1 and TRBJ1-1, the full variable domain is EADIYQTPRYLVIGTGKKITLECSQTMGHDKMYWYQQDPGMELHLIHYSYGVNSTEKGDLSSESTVSRIRTEHFPLTLESARPSHTSQYLCASSSAGLTEAFFGQGTRLTVV.

J is TRBJ2-3 and V is TRBV19; the match to TRBD1 covers 8 bases. Germline V gene data show CDR1 as LNHDA and CDR2 as SQIVND (reference sequence). This CDR3 has 17 residues. The V and J ends lost 4 bases and 2 bases, in that order; junction bases with no gene match: 11. Here the CDR3 DNA reads TGTGCCAGTAGTAGACGCACCACAGGGGGAATCACAGATACGCAGTATTTT. Translation: CASSRRTTGGITDTQYF. Filled out from reference TRBV19 and TRBJ2-3, the complete variable domain reads DGGITQSPKYLFRKEGQNVTLSCEQNLNHDAMYWYRQDPGQGLRLIYYSQIVNDFQKGDIAEGYSVSREKKESFPLTVTSAQKNPTAFYLCASSRRTTGGITDTQYFGPGTRLTVL.

This sequence joins TRBV28 and TRBJ1-1; TRBD1 is a possible D gene (5 bases). The V gene's germline CDR1 is MDHEN and CDR2 SYDVKM. The ends were cut back, 6 bases at V and 0 bases at J, with 8 bases in the middle. The CDR3 sequence is 13 residues long. The CDR3 loop reads CASRIRVNTEAFF. Written as DNA, the CDR3 is TGTGCCAGCAGAATCAGGGTGAACACTGAAGCTTTCTTT.

The CDR3 is CASSERGFVEQFF. The DNA for the CDR3 is TGTGCCAGCAGTGAACGGGGATTCGTAGAGCAGTTCTTC. The rearrangement joins TRBV6-4 to TRBJ2-1; tentative D call: TRBD2 (5 bases). CDR1 MRHNA and CDR2 SNTAGT come from the germline V gene. The CDR3 length is 13 residues. The V end lost 3 bases, the J end lost 10 bases, and 13 bases lay between the germline ends.

The J gene is TRBJ1-4, the V gene TRBV9, with a tentative D call TRBD1 (6 bases). The CDR3 contains 14 residues. Germline CDR1 and CDR2: SGDLS and YYNGEE. V lost 4 bases, J lost 8 bases, and 15 bases lay in between. The CDR3 sequence is CASSTRGVGEKLFF. For the CDR3, the DNA is TGTGCCAGCAGCACCAGGGGTGTAGGGGAAAAACTGTTTTTT.

This sequence joins TRBV9 and TRBJ1-2; 7 bases map to TRBD1. The germline CDR1 and CDR2 sequences are SGDLS and YYNGEE. The CDR3 extends over 14 amino acids. J gave up 5 bases and V 3 bases, and 7 bases lay outside the gene matches. CDR3 DNA: TGTGCCAGCAGCGCGACCGGGACAGTGTATGGCTACACCTTC. This encodes CASSATGTVYGYTF.

The J gene is TRBJ2-3, the V gene TRBV6-1, with TRBD2 identical over 12 bases. From germline, CDR1 is MNHNS and CDR2 SASEGT. After removal of 6 bases from V and 5 bases from J, the junction contained 3 bases not matched to a gene. This CDR3 has 14 residues. CDR3 sequence reads: CASRAGLAGDTQYF. The CDR3 DNA is TGTGCCAGCAGAGCGGGACTAGCGGGAGATACGCAGTATTTT.

J is TRBJ1-1 and V is TRBV19, with 7 bases aligning to TRBD1. The V and J ends lost 4 bases and 0 bases, in that order; junction bases with no gene match: 2. In germline, CDR1 is LNHDA, CDR2 SQIVND (reference sequence). The length of the CDR3 is 14 residues. CDR3 nucleotide sequence: TGTGCCAGTAGTAGAGACAGGGTGAACACTGAAGCTTTCTTT. Translation: CASSRDRVNTEAFF.

This clone was seen just once. This chain joins TRBV19 and TRBJ1-4; tentatively, D is TRBD1 (6 bases). V was cut by 4 bases and J by 5 bases, with 14 bases left in between. The CDR3 spans 15 residues. The germline V gene encodes CDR1 LNHDA and CDR2 SQIVND (reference sequence). The CDR3 loop reads CASSTLDSQNEKLFF. The CDR3 bases are TGTGCCAGTAGTACGCTGGACAGCCAAAATGAAAAACTGTTTTTT. The entire variable domain, with the rest obtained from reference TRBV19 and TRBJ1-4, is as follows: DGGITQSPKYLFRKEGQNVTLSCEQNLNHDAMYWYRQDPGQGLRLIYYSQIVNDFQKGDIAEGYSVSREKKESFPLTVTSAQKNPTAFYLCASSTLDSQNEKLFFGSGTQLSVL.

The genes are TRBV7-3 and TRBJ2-3, with 9 nucleotides matching TRBD2. The CDR3 sequence is 13 residues long. Germline loops: CDR1 SGHTA, CDR2 FQGTGA. The junction had 4 bases not matched to a gene; V was cut back by 4 bases and J by 8 bases. The CDR3 reads CASSWAGGVTQYF. CDR3 nucleotides: TGTGCCAGCAGCTGGGCGGGGGGGGTTACGCAGTATTTT. The variable domain in full, with the rest retrieved from reference TRBV7-3 and TRBJ2-3, is GAGVSQTPSNKVTEKGKYVELRCDPISGHTALYWYRQSLGQGPEFLIYFQGTGAADDSGLPNDRFFAVRPEGSVSTLKIQRTERGDSAVYLCASSWAGGVTQYFGPGTRLTVL.

J is TRBJ1-1 and V is TRBV2, with 8 nucleotides matching TRBD1. CDR3 length: 13 amino acids. Unmatched junction bases numbered 7, after V lost 10 bases and J lost 3 bases. CDR1 is SNHLY, CDR2 FYNNEI, per germline. The DNA for the CDR3 is TGTGCCACCACAGGACAGGGAGACACTGAAGCTTTCTTT. Its translation: CATTGQGDTEAFF.

The chain has TRBV7-9 and TRBJ2-5; 7 nucleotides align to TRBD2. The germline gives CDR1 SEHNR, CDR2 FQNEAQ (reference sequence). The trim removed 1 base at V and 2 bases at J, leaving 16 bases unmatched. The CDR3 sequence is 19 residues long. CDR3: CASSLGMGFGGSSQETQYF. DNA of the CDR3: TGTGCCAGCAGCTTAGGAATGGGGTTTGGCGGGAGCTCACAAGAGACCCAGTACTTC.

In its sample, this clone was seen once. V and J are TRBV19 and TRBJ1-1; the D is unclear. Germline V gene lookup returns CDR1 LNHDA and CDR2 SQIVND (reference sequence). Trimming stripped 3 bases from V and 8 bases from J, with 13 bases between. This CDR3 is built from 13 residues. The CDR3 here is CASSMQRGREAFF. CDR3 bases: TGTGCCAGTAGTATGCAGCGGGGTCGGGAAGCTTTCTTT.

The chain carries TRBV5-6 and TRBJ2-7, with 8 bases lining up with TRBD1. This CDR3 has 14 amino acids. Germline loops: CDR1 SGHDT, CDR2 YYEEEE. With 5 bases clipped from V and 5 bases from J, the junction kept 9 bases outside the gene matches. CDR3 bases: TGTGCCAGCAGTCAAGTGGGCAGGGGGCACGAGCAGTACTTC. Translating it yields CASSQVGRGHEQYF.

V is TRBV7-9 and J is TRBJ2-7, with 8 bases that match TRBD1. The CDR3 loop spans 14 amino acids. The V and J ends lost 4 bases and 6 bases, in that order; junction bases with no gene match: 8. The germline CDR1 and CDR2 sequences are SEHNR and FQNEAQ (reference sequence). CDR3 DNA: TGTGCCAGCAGCTCCGGACAGGGTTTCTCCGAGCAGTACTTC. Its translation is CASSSGQGFSEQYF. Supplemented by reference TRBV7-9 and TRBJ2-7, the full variable domain reads DTGVSQNPRHKITKRGQNVTFRCDPISEHNRLYWYRQTLGQGPEFLTYFQNEAQLEKSRLLSDRFSAERPKGSFSTLEIQRTEQGDSAMYLCASSSGQGFSEQYFGPGTRLTVT.